A single sample gave rise to the 31 T cell receptor beta chains below, sequenced in a study of T cell responses to AZD1222 COVID-19 vaccine. Libraries were prepared by immunoSEQ multiplex PCR; TCRdb keeps only in-frame clonotypes and omits some of them. The sample records 95,000 to 100,000 clones, roughly 87% being singletons. The material was peripheral blood, obtained on day 0 of AZD1222 vaccination. Receptors originate from an adult in good health.

V gene TRBV5-6 combines with J gene TRBJ2-3, with D uncertain. Trimming shortened V by 2 bases and J by 0 bases, and 13 bases separated the two germline ends. The CDR3 is made up of 16 amino acids. Germline assignment: CDR1 SGHDT and CDR2 YYEEEE. Here the CDR3 DNA reads TGTGCCAGCAGCTTTTCTCCCGACACTAGCACAGATACGCAGTATTTT. Its protein product is CASSFSPDTSTDTQYF. Looking up the rest from reference TRBV5-6 and TRBJ2-3 gives the full variable domain: DAGVTQSPTHLIKTRGQQVTLRCSPKSGHDTVSWYQQALGQGPQFIFQYYEEEERQRGNFPDRFSGHQFPNYSSELNVNALLLGDSALYLCASSFSPDTSTDTQYFGPGTRLTVL.

CDR3 DNA sequence: TGTGCCAGCAGCTTAATGGGAGTGGGGCTAGGGAACTATGGCTACACCTTC. Translation gives CASSLMGVGLGNYGYTF. The chain links TRBV7-3 to TRBJ1-2; D possibly corresponds to TRBD1 (5 bases). Trimming took off 1 base at V and 2 bases at J, with 17 bases between the two ends. The CDR3 runs 17 residues. Per the germline V gene, CDR1 is SGHTA and CDR2 is FQGTGA.

This clone was found once. The J gene is TRBJ2-7, the V gene TRBV7-2; TRBD1 matches 10 bases. The CDR3 consists of 14 residues. The V and J ends lost 5 bases and 3 bases, in that order; junction bases with no gene match: 4. The germline gives CDR1 SGHTA, CDR2 FQGNSA. CDR3 sequence: CASSVTGGGYEQYF. The CDR3 DNA reads as TGTGCCAGCAGCGTGACAGGGGGCGGCTACGAGCAGTACTTC.

The chain has TRBV2 and TRBJ2-3, with a weak D call TRBD1 (6 bases). With 2 bases removed from V and 3 bases from J, the gap between germline ends came to 15 bases. Per the germline V gene, CDR1 is SNHLY and CDR2 is FYNNEI. CDR3 length equals 16 residues. The CDR3 DNA is TGTGCCAGCAGTGAATTCCTAGGGGGATTGACAGATACGCAGTATTTT. Its protein product is CASSEFLGGLTDTQYF.

V gene TRBV5-4 combines with J gene TRBJ2-1, with 14 positions matching TRBD2. In germline, CDR1 is SGHNT, CDR2 YYREEE (reference sequence). The CDR3 loop spans 15 amino acids. V was pared by 4 bases and J by 6 bases, with 3 bases of the junction left unmatched. The CDR3 DNA reads as TGTGCCAGCAGCCCAGGGACTAGCGGGGGCAATGAGCAGTTCTTC. Its translation: CASSPGTSGGNEQFF. Supplemented by reference TRBV5-4 and TRBJ2-1, the full variable domain reads ETGVTQSPTHLIKTRGQQVTLRCSSQSGHNTVSWYQQALGQGPQFIFQYYREEENGRGNFPPRFSGLQFPNYSSELNVNALELDDSALYLCASSPGTSGGNEQFFGPGTRLTVL.

V and J are TRBV6-5 and TRBJ1-3; 8 positions agree with TRBD1. The V gene's germline CDR1 is MNHEY and CDR2 SVGAGI. This CDR3 comprises 13 residues. J gave up 2 bases and V 8 bases, and 2 bases lay outside the gene matches. DNA for the CDR3: TGTGCCAGCCGGACAGGGACTGGAAACACCATATATTTT. Translating it yields CASRTGTGNTIYF.

The chain recombines TRBV9 with TRBJ2-1; D possibly uses TRBD1 or TRBD2 (5 bases each). V was pared by 4 bases and J by 9 bases, with 17 bases between. CDR1 and CDR2 (germline): SGDLS, YYNGEE. This CDR3 contains 14 residues. DNA for the CDR3: TGTGCCAGCAGCATAACCGGGACCCCCCGTGAGCAGTTCTTC. This translates into CASSITGTPREQFF.

This chain uses TRBV5-8 with TRBJ2-3, with D hard to call. Trimming shortened V by 4 bases and J by 1 base, and 16 bases separated the two germline ends. The CDR3 runs to 16 residues. Germline lookup yields CDR1 SGHTS and CDR2 YDEGEE. CDR3 region: CASSPGGISGTDTQYF. Written as DNA, the CDR3 is TGTGCCAGCAGCCCAGGTGGGATAAGCGGCACAGATACGCAGTATTTT.

The rearrangement joins TRBV19 to TRBJ2-7; D ambiguous. Germline loops: CDR1 LNHDA, CDR2 SQIVND (reference sequence). This CDR3 has 13 residues. Trimming stripped 2 bases from V and 3 bases from J, with 8 bases between. The CDR3 DNA sequence: TGTGCCAGTAGTATAATGGGTGGCTACGAGCAGTACTTC. Translated, it gives CASSIMGGYEQYF. Full variable domain (missing parts from reference TRBV19 and TRBJ2-7): DGGITQSPKYLFRKEGQNVTLSCEQNLNHDAMYWYRQDPGQGLRLIYYSQIVNDFQKGDIAEGYSVSREKKESFPLTVTSAQKNPTAFYLCASSIMGGYEQYFGPGTRLTVT.

The genes are TRBV5-4 and TRBJ1-1; D is possibly TRBD1 (6 bases). The CDR3 runs 15 residues. The germline V gene has CDR1 SGHNT and CDR2 YYREEE (reference sequence). Trimming left V 0 bases short and J 4 bases short, with 13 bases between. The CDR3 reads CASSLEGGRGTEAFF. The CDR3 coding sequence is TGTGCCAGCAGCTTGGAGGGGGGGCGAGGCACTGAAGCTTTCTTT.

This rearrangement joins TRBV6-5 to TRBJ2-7; TRBD2 matches at 8 bases. The J segment lost 2 bases and the V segment lost 5 bases, leaving 8 bases of the junction unmatched. This CDR3 region has 15 residues. The germline gives CDR1 MNHEY, CDR2 SVGAGI. CDR3 in DNA: TGTGCCAGCAGTACTAGCGGTGGAGGGCCCTACGAGCAGTACTTC. Translated, it gives CASSTSGGGPYEQYF.

The rearrangement links TRBV7-2 to TRBJ1-4; maybe TRBD1 (5 bases). Trimming took 2 bases from V and 5 from J, leaving 12 bases between them. There are 15 residues in the CDR3. Germline V lookup: CDR1 SGHTA, CDR2 FQGNSA. The CDR3 bases are TGTGCCAGCAGCTTAATGGGGGTCGCAAATGAAAAACTGTTTTTT. As protein: CASSLMGVANEKLFF.

The V gene is TRBV13, the J gene TRBJ1-1; D ambiguous. V lost 4 bases to trimming and J lost 1 base, with 13 bases between them. Germline lookup yields CDR1 PRHDT and CDR2 FYEKMQ (reference sequence). The CDR3 covers 15 residues. The chain's CDR3 is CASSYDTPSNTEAFF. CDR3 nucleotides: TGTGCCAGCAGCTACGACACTCCCTCGAACACTGAAGCTTTCTTT.

In its sample, this clone was seen once. This rearrangement joins TRBV24-1 to TRBJ2-5; 11 bases line up with TRBD2. V lost 5 bases, J lost 5 bases, and 6 bases stayed unmatched. Germline V gene lookup returns CDR1 KGHDR and CDR2 SFDVKD. The CDR3 length is 15 residues. DNA of the CDR3: TGTGCCACCAGTGCCCTAGCGGGAGGTTTTGAGACCCAGTACTTC. This codes for CATSALAGGFETQYF.

The chain employs TRBV12-3 or TRBV12-4 and TRBJ2-3; D may be TRBD1 (5 bases). V lost 7 bases and J 5 bases, leaving 13 bases between the germline ends. The CDR3 spans 13 residues. CDR3 DNA sequence: TGTGCCAGCAAGACAGTTTTCGAAGATACGCAGTATTTT. Translating gives CASKTVFEDTQYF.

The gene calls are TRBV19 and TRBJ1-1; 8 bases match TRBD1. There are 14 residues in the CDR3. Looked up from germline, CDR1 is LNHDA and CDR2 is SQIVND (reference sequence). V lost 5 bases, J lost 0 bases, and 2 bases stayed unmatched. The CDR3 DNA sequence: TGTGCCAGTAGTCGACAGGGGATGAACACTGAAGCTTTCTTT. It is translated as CASSRQGMNTEAFF.

The rearrangement uses TRBV7-3 and TRBJ2-7, with no clear D. In germline, CDR1 is SGHTA, CDR2 FQGTGA. V shed 2 bases and J shed 3 bases, with 8 bases lying between them. This CDR3 region has 13 residues. CDR3 in DNA: TGTGCCAGCAGCTTAGGGTACCACTACGAGCAGTACTTC. Encoded protein: CASSLGYHYEQYF.

The genes are TRBV10-1 and TRBJ2-5; 8 bases align to TRBD2. V dropped 2 bases and J dropped 3; count of bases not matched to a gene: 5. This CDR3 is built from 15 residues. Germline lookup yields CDR1 WNHNN and CDR2 SYGVQD (reference sequence). CDR3 sequence (DNA): TGCGCCAGCAGTGAGAGAAGAGCGGGAGAAGAGACCCAGTACTTC. Residues: CASSERRAGEETQYF.

The CDR3 nucleotides read TGTGCCAGCAGTACCCCAGCGGGCACAACCCGCAATGAGCAGTTCTTC. Translated: CASSTPAGTTRNEQFF. V and J are TRBV6-6 and TRBJ2-1, with TRBD2 as a possible D gene (6 bases). The CDR3 is made up of 16 amino acids. With 5 bases removed from V and 6 bases from J, the gap between germline ends came to 20 bases. Germline V gives CDR1 MNHNY, CDR2 SVGAGI (reference sequence).

This sequence joins TRBV27 and TRBJ1-5; no definite D call. Germline V gives CDR1 MNHEY, CDR2 SMNVEV (reference sequence). The CDR3 is made up of 15 amino acids. The germline V and J ends were trimmed by 2 bases and 2 bases, with 10 bases remaining between them. CDR3 sequence: CASSLNRRGNQPQHF. The CDR3 DNA is TGTGCCAGCAGTTTAAACAGAAGGGGCAATCAGCCCCAGCATTTT.

V gene TRBV30 combines with J gene TRBJ2-3, with 14 bases fitting TRBD2. J gave up 4 bases and V 4 bases, and 4 bases lay outside the gene matches. The CDR3 sequence is 15 residues long. The germline CDR1 and CDR2 sequences are GTSNPN and SVGIG (reference sequence). The CDR3 nucleotides are TGTGCCTGGAACGGACTAGCGGGAGGTTCAGATACGCAGTATTTT. It codes for CAWNGLAGGSDTQYF.

The chain combines TRBV28 with TRBJ2-7, with 10 nucleotides matching TRBD1. The length of the CDR3 is 14 residues. The J segment lost 3 bases and the V segment lost 4 bases, leaving 3 bases of the junction unmatched. Germline CDR1 reads MDHEN; CDR2 reads SYDVKM. CDR3 protein: CASSSGQGVYEQYF. Written as DNA, the CDR3 is TGTGCCAGCAGTTCAGGACAGGGGGTCTACGAGCAGTACTTC.

V and J are TRBV6-1 and TRBJ2-7; no clear D. Germline lookup yields CDR1 MNHNS and CDR2 SASEGT. Between the trimmed V and J ends, which lost 1 base and 2 bases, there was a span of 12 bases. This CDR3 region has 15 residues. CDR3 sequence: CASSEVTGQAYEQYF. For the CDR3, the DNA is TGTGCCAGCAGTGAAGTGACGGGTCAGGCCTACGAGCAGTACTTC.

This chain links TRBV11-2 with TRBJ1-5; D is unclear. Trimming shortened V by 0 bases and J by 6 bases, and 9 bases separated the two germline ends. The CDR3 covers 14 residues. In germline, CDR1 is SGHAT, CDR2 FQNNGV. DNA of the CDR3: TGTGCCAGCAGCTTAGATGCGGCGGGTCAGCCCCAGCATTTT. This encodes CASSLDAAGQPQHF.

The rearrangement joins TRBV4-1 to TRBJ1-5, with a tentative D call TRBD1 (5 bases). From germline, CDR1 is MGHRA and CDR2 YSYEKL. V was trimmed by 0 bases and J by 5 bases, leaving 11 bases between them. This CDR3 has 15 amino acids. CDR3 in amino acids: CASSQDDMGHQPQHF. The CDR3 DNA follows: TGCGCCAGCAGCCAAGATGATATGGGGCATCAGCCCCAGCATTTT.

The chain carries TRBV11-2 and TRBJ2-7; possible D gene TRBD1, 5 bases. V lost 7 bases and J lost 1, with 8 bases in between. The CDR3 runs 12 residues. Germline V lookup: CDR1 SGHAT, CDR2 FQNNGV. CDR3 protein: CASIQGSYEQYF. The CDR3 bases are TGTGCCAGCATCCAGGGATCCTACGAGCAGTACTTC.

V usage is TRBV19 and J usage is TRBJ2-7, with D perhaps TRBD2 (5 bases). V lost 3 bases and J 7 bases, leaving 13 bases between the germline ends. Germline lookup yields CDR1 LNHDA and CDR2 SQIVND (reference sequence). This CDR3 is built from 13 residues. The CDR3 region is CASSIGHPGEQYF. Written as DNA, the CDR3 is TGTGCCAGTAGTATTGGTCACCCGGGGGAGCAGTACTTC.

This clone appeared a single time. This rearrangement joins TRBV18 to TRBJ2-1; unclear D gene. This CDR3 has 11 amino acids. Trimming took off 2 bases at V and 10 bases at J, with 6 bases between the two ends. Germline CDR1 and CDR2: KGHSH and LQKENI. CDR3 coding DNA: TGTGCCAGCTCACCAGGCGGAGAGCAGTTCTTC. It specifies CASSPGGEQFF.

This rearrangement joins TRBV9 to TRBJ2-1; 9 bases are shared with TRBD2. This CDR3 contains 16 residues. V was pared by 4 bases and J by 5 bases, with 10 bases of the junction left unmatched. Germline-derived CDR1 and CDR2 are SGDLS and YYNGEE. The DNA of the CDR3 is TGTGCCAGCAGCTGGAGTCCGACTAGCGGTAACAATGAGCAGTTCTTC. As protein: CASSWSPTSGNNEQFF.

This rearrangement joins TRBV6-5 to TRBJ1-2; D unclear. V was clipped by 7 bases and J by 3 bases, with 12 bases between them. From germline, CDR1 is MNHEY and CDR2 SVGAGI. The CDR3 totals 13 residues. This CDR3 reads CASTPSAYYGYTF. CDR3 in DNA: TGTGCCAGCACCCCGTCAGCTTACTATGGCTACACCTTC.

In this sample, this clone turned up a few times. The chain uses TRBV18 and TRBJ2-7; 10 nucleotides line up with TRBD2. The CDR3 extends over 16 amino acids. Trimming took 1 base from V and 0 from J; bases not matched to a gene: 3. The germline V gene has CDR1 KGHSH and CDR2 LQKENI. CDR3 in DNA: TGTGCCAGCTCACCACGAGCTAGCGGGAGCTCCTACGAGCAGTACTTC. Amino acid sequence: CASSPRASGSSYEQYF.